A selection of T cell receptor beta chains follows, all from one sample in a study of control samples from healthy donors and cancer patients. TCRdb keeps only in-frame clones here, not all; method: immunoSEQ multiplex PCR. Of 150,000 to 180,000 clones in the sample, roughly 94% were seen once. Sequencing used blood. Receptors originate from a man aged 35-49 years in good health. The CDR3 runs from the conserved cysteine through the conserved F or W. The D gene is left open where the match is weak. For some rows the clone size is stated as once, few or many, or as a class when expanded; others skip it.

clone size | D gene | J gene | V gene | CDR3 DNA | CDR3 protein
. | . | TRBJ1-2 | TRBV14 | TGTGCCAGCAGCCAAGGCGGGGGCGTCGGCTATGGCTACACCTTC | CASSQGGGVGYGYTF
. | . | TRBJ2-7 | TRBV28 | TGTGCCAGCACCCCCCCCGGGGACGGGACCTACGAGCAGTACTTC | CASTPPGDGTYEQYF
once | . | TRBJ2-2 | TRBV30 | TGTGCCTGTCTAGGGGTAGCGAACACCGGGGAGCTGTTTTTT | CACLGVANTGELFF
. | . | TRBJ1-5 | TRBV5-1 | TGCGCCAGCAGCTCCGGGGGGGGGAGCAATCAGCCCCAGCATTTT | CASSSGGGSNQPQHF
. | . | TRBJ1-2 | TRBV30 | TGTGCCTGGAGGCCCCCGTTGGGGGGAGCTAACTATGGCTACACCTTC | CAWRPPLGGANYGYTF
. | TRBD1 | TRBJ2-7 | TRBV11-3 | TGTGCCAGCAGCCGGGGACAGGGTGTGGTGCAGTACTTC | CASSRGQGVVQYF
. | TRBD1 | TRBJ1-5 | TRBV19 | TGTGCCAGTAGTATCTGGACAGGGGTATCTTATAGCAATCAGCCCCAGCATTTT | CASSIWTGVSYSNQPQHF
. | . | TRBJ2-1 | TRBV5-1 | TGCGCCAGCAGCTCTCAGCCTAGCTCCTACAATGAGCAGTTCTTC | CASSSQPSSYNEQFF
. | . | TRBJ1-2 | TRBV28 | TGTGCCAGCAGTTTGGAACAGGACTATGGCTACACCTTC | CASSLEQDYGYTF
. | TRBD2 | TRBJ2-1 | TRBV29-1 | TGCAGCGCCGGGGTAGCGGGGGGGTTCGATGAGCAGTTCTTC | CSAGVAGGFDEQFF
. | TRBD2 | TRBJ2-5 | TRBV7-7 | TGTGCCAGCAGCCCGGGGGGGTTGGAGACCCAGTACTTC | CASSPGGLETQYF
. | TRBD1 | TRBJ2-7 | TRBV10-2 | TGCGCCAGCGGTCACAGGGGAGACTACGAGCAGTACTTC | CASGHRGDYEQYF
. | . | TRBJ1-1 | TRBV6-1 | TGTGCCAGCAGTGAGGTAGACAGTTACACTGAAGCTTTCTTT | CASSEVDSYTEAFF
. | . | TRBJ2-3 | TRBV11-3 | TGTGCCAGCAGCTGGGGACCGGGTAGCACAGATACGCAGTATTTT | CASSWGPGSTDTQYF
. | . | TRBJ2-1 | TRBV24-1 | TGTGCCACCAGTGATTTAGGCGGATACAATGAGCAGTTCTTC | CATSDLGGYNEQFF
. | TRBD1 | TRBJ2-7 | TRBV9 | TGTGCCAGCAGCGTAGGGGGGACAGCCTCCTACGAGCAGTACTTC | CASSVGGTASYEQYF
. | TRBD1 | TRBJ1-4 | TRBV18 | TGTGCCAGCTCACCAACAGGGGAAGAAAAACTGTTTTTT | CASSPTGEEKLFF
. | . | TRBJ1-6 | TRBV15 | TGTGCCACCAGCAGAGGTGACAGCCTTTATAATTCACCCCTCCACTTT | CATSRGDSLYNSPLHF
. | TRBD2 | TRBJ2-3 | TRBV6-5 | TGTGCCAGCAGTTACTTTCGCGGGGGTCGGGTAGATACGCAGTATTTT | CASSYFRGGRVDTQYF
once | . | TRBJ1-1 | TRBV19 | TGTGCCAGTAGTATAATGGGGGCTTGGAACACTGAAGCTTTCTTT | CASSIMGAWNTEAFF
. | . | TRBJ1-1 | TRBV7-9 | TGTGCCAGCAGCTGGGGGGGAGGGAACACTGAAGCTTTCTTT | CASSWGGGNTEAFF
. | . | TRBJ1-2 | TRBV27 | TGTGCCAGCGCTAGTCTCGGGAGGGATGGCTACACCTTC | CASASLGRDGYTF
. | . | TRBJ2-2 | TRBV5-1 | TGCGCCAGCAGCTTGGGGCCAGGGTTCCCCGGGGAGCTGTTTTTT | CASSLGPGFPGELFF
. | TRBD1 | TRBJ1-5 | TRBV28 | TGTGCCAGCAGTTTATCCGGGACAGGGGCGAATCAGCCCCAGCATTTT | CASSLSGTGANQPQHF
. | TRBD2 | TRBJ2-7 | TRBV6-6 | TGTGCCAGCAGTTACCGCGGGGGGAGCCGGAACTACGAGCAGTACTTC | CASSYRGGSRNYEQYF
. | . | TRBJ2-5 | TRBV5-1 | TGCGCCAGCCGAACAAACTCCGGGGCAAAAGGGAGCCAAGAGACCCAGTACTTC | CASRTNSGAKGSQETQYF
. | . | TRBJ2-7 | TRBV7-9 | TGTGCCAGCAGCTTAGCTCCCGGCACGGTCGAGCAGTACTTC | CASSLAPGTVEQYF
. | . | TRBJ2-1 | TRBV18 | TGTGCCAGCTCACCACAGGCGGTATGGTCCAATGAGCAGTTCTTC | CASSPQAVWSNEQFF
. | . | TRBJ1-6 | TRBV7-9 | TGTGCCAGCAGCTCCACTGGCGGGGGCAATTCACCCCTCCACTTT | CASSSTGGGNSPLHF
. | TRBD1 | TRBJ1-5 | TRBV19 | TGTGCCAGTAGTCGGGACAGGGCACAGCCCCAGCATTTT | CASSRDRAQPQHF
. | . | TRBJ2-1 | TRBV2 | TGTGCCAGCAGTGAAACTCGTCCTAGCTCCTACAATGAGCAGTTCTTC | CASSETRPSSYNEQFF
. | . | TRBJ2-7 | TRBV5-1 | TGCGCCAGCAGCCCGCAATCCGGGTCCTACGAGCAGTACTTC | CASSPQSGSYEQYF
. | . | TRBJ1-1 | TRBV3-1/TRBV3-2 | TGTGCCAGCAGCCAAACAGGGTTCGGAGCTTTCTTT | CASSQTGFGAFF
. | . | TRBJ2-1 | TRBV10-2 | TGCGCCAGCAGTGGCGACGGGGAGCAGTTCTTC | CASSGDGEQFF